This passage covers 16 T cell receptor beta chains from one sample sequenced in a study of shared clonotypes between healthy human individuals. Method: immunoSEQ multiplex PCR; TCRdb's copy keeps in-frame clones and lacks some. The table lists approximately 480,000 clones, roughly 79% of them singletons. The material sequenced was PBMCs. These receptors were taken from a woman between 35 and 50 years old in good health. Some clones in this sample may be carry-over from other donors' samples.

The chain couples TRBV7-3 to TRBJ2-1; TRBD1 aligns across 11 bases. CDR1 is SGHTA, CDR2 FQGTGA, per germline. The CDR3 spans 15 residues. After removal of 4 bases from V and 5 bases from J, the junction contained 4 bases not matched to a gene. The CDR3, as DNA: TGTGCCAGCAGCTACCCGGGACAGGGGGACAATGAGCAGTTCTTC. Amino acid sequence: CASSYPGQGDNEQFF.

The CDR3 reads CSARDSRWQFF. DNA of the CDR3: TGCAGTGCTAGAGATTCGAGGTGGCAGTTCTTC. The chain is built from TRBV20-1 and TRBJ2-1; D not certain. The CDR3 is 11 amino acids. The ends were cut back, 0 bases at V and 12 bases at J, with 9 bases in the middle. Per germline, CDR1 DFQATT and CDR2 SNEGSKA (reference sequence).

V gene TRBV28 combines with J gene TRBJ1-1, with TRBD1 matching 11 bases. Trimming took 4 bases from V and 5 from J; bases not matched to a gene: 6. Looked up from germline, CDR1 is MDHEN and CDR2 is SYDVKM. This CDR3 has 15 residues. CDR3 bases: TGTGCCAGCAGTTCTATAGGGACAGGGGGAACTGAAGCTTTCTTT. This translates into CASSSIGTGGTEAFF. The full variable domain, its missing parts supplied by reference TRBV28 and TRBJ1-1, is DVKVTQSSRYLVKRTGEKVFLECVQDMDHENMFWYRQDPGLGLRLIYFSYDVKMKEKGDIPEGYSVSREKKERFSLILESASTNQTSMYLCASSSIGTGGTEAFFGQGTRLTVV.

This chain joins TRBV9 and TRBJ2-3; perhaps TRBD2 as D (6 bases). The CDR3 covers 14 residues. Germline loops: CDR1 SGDLS, CDR2 YYNGEE. The V end was cut by 4 bases, the J end by 6 bases, with 15 bases between. CDR3 loop: CASSPRTGVDTQYF. The CDR3 nucleotides read TGTGCCAGCAGCCCTAGGACGGGGGTCGATACGCAGTATTTT. The full variable domain, with the rest looked up from reference TRBV9 and TRBJ2-3, is DSGVTQTPKHLITATGQRVTLRCSPRSGDLSVYWYQQSLDQGLQFLIQYYNGEERAKGNILERFSAQQFPDLHSELNLSSLELGDSALYFCASSPRTGVDTQYFGPGTRLTVL.

This clone has more than one count but fewer than ten. The chain is built from TRBV7-2 and TRBJ2-5; D gene ambiguous. This CDR3 contains 15 residues. The ends were cut back, 5 bases at V and 2 bases at J, with 15 bases in the middle. Germline V gene data show CDR1 as SGHTA and CDR2 as FQGNSA. The CDR3 DNA follows: TGTGCCAGCAGCCCCTCGAGAGGTTGGCAAGAGACCCAGTACTTC. Translated: CASSPSRGWQETQYF.

The J gene is TRBJ2-1, the V gene TRBV6-1; unclear D gene. V lost 0 bases, J lost 4 bases, and 10 bases lay in between. CDR1 and CDR2 (germline): MNHNS, SASEGT. The CDR3 covers 15 residues. CDR3 residues: CASSEALRDYNEQFF. The CDR3 region has the DNA TGTGCCAGCAGTGAAGCGCTTCGCGATTACAATGAGCAGTTCTTC.

In this sample, this clone turned up a few times. The rearrangement links TRBV10-1 to TRBJ2-7; no reliable D call. Trimming pared 0 bases from V and 3 bases from J, leaving 6 bases between. This CDR3 comprises 13 residues. Germline CDR1 WNHNN, CDR2 SYGVQD (reference sequence). CDR3 amino acids: CASSESMSYEQYF. CDR3 nucleotides: TGCGCCAGCAGTGAGTCGATGAGCTACGAGCAGTACTTC.

This clone was found a few times. A junction end diverges from the germline sequence, so it may reflect a read error. The CDR3 DNA follows: TGTGCCAGCTCAATAAGTCGGCAGGGGCCCCGGCATTTT. This translates into CASSISRQGPRHF. The chain couples TRBV7-2 to TRBJ1-5; possibly TRBD1 for D (6 bases). CDR3 size: 13 residues. Germline V gives CDR1 SGHTA, CDR2 FQGNSA.

V is TRBV19 and J is TRBJ2-5; TRBD2 is a possible D gene (5 bases). Trimming shortened V by 7 bases and J by 4 bases, and 19 bases separated the two germline ends. This CDR3 spans 15 amino acids. Looked up from germline, CDR1 is LNHDA and CDR2 is SQIVND (reference sequence). The CDR3 DNA follows: TGTGCCAGTATGGAGACTATAATGGCTTCAGAGACCCAGTACTTC. It codes for CASMETIMASETQYF. The full variable domain, with the rest looked up from reference TRBV19 and TRBJ2-5, is DGGITQSPKYLFRKEGQNVTLSCEQNLNHDAMYWYRQDPGQGLRLIYYSQIVNDFQKGDIAEGYSVSREKKESFPLTVTSAQKNPTAFYLCASMETIMASETQYFGPGTRLLVL.

This sequence joins TRBV27 and TRBJ2-7; D is possibly TRBD2 (5 bases). CDR1 is MNHEY, CDR2 SMNVEV, per germline (reference sequence). The CDR3 consists of 13 residues. Trimming took 6 bases from V and 3 from J, leaving 12 bases between them. CDR3 DNA: TGTGCCAGCAGCGCCGGACTGGGCTACGAGCAGTACTTC. Translated: CASSAGLGYEQYF.

The V and J genes are TRBV9 and TRBJ2-1, with D perhaps matching TRBD2 (6 bases). Deletions cut 5 bases from V and 4 bases from J, with 13 bases between. In germline, CDR1 is SGDLS, CDR2 YYNGEE. The CDR3 is made up of 14 amino acids. CDR3 coding DNA: TGTGCCAGCAGGATGGCTAGCGAGTACAATGAGCAGTTCTTC. It yields the protein CASRMASEYNEQFF.

V is TRBV27 and J is TRBJ1-4, with D possibly TRBD1 on 5 matching bases. CDR3 length: 15 amino acids. The germline V gene has CDR1 MNHEY and CDR2 SMNVEV (reference sequence). V gave up 6 bases and J gave up 3 bases, with 14 bases separating them. The CDR3 nucleotides read TGTGCCAGCAGACGAGTGGGGGTTCCTAATGAAAAACTGTTTTTT. Translated, it gives CASRRVGVPNEKLFF. Full variable domain (remainder filled in from reference TRBV27 and TRBJ1-4): EAQVTQNPRYLITVTGKKLTVTCSQNMNHEYMSWYRQDPGLGLRQIYYSMNVEVTDKGDVPEGYKVSRKEKRNFPLILESPSPNQTSLYFCASRRVGVPNEKLFFGSGTQLSVL.

The gene calls are TRBV11-3 and TRBJ2-1, with D perhaps matching TRBD1 or TRBD2 (7 bases each). The CDR3 totals 16 residues. Germline values: CDR1 SGHNT, CDR2 YENEEA. Trimming took off 4 bases at V and 7 bases at J, with 20 bases between the two ends. The CDR3 sequence is CASSWGRGEGRNEQFF. In nucleotides, the CDR3 is TGTGCCAGCAGCTGGGGCAGGGGGGAGGGCCGTAATGAGCAGTTCTTC.

The chain employs TRBV7-2 and TRBJ1-4, with 9 bases that match TRBD1. V lost 5 bases, J lost 8 bases, and 6 bases stayed unmatched. Germline values: CDR1 SGHTA, CDR2 FQGNSA. The CDR3 is made up of 14 amino acids. The CDR3 region is CASSGNRGLEKLFF. The CDR3 region has the DNA TGTGCCAGCAGCGGCAACAGGGGGCTGGAAAAACTGTTTTTT.

The genes are TRBV23-1 and TRBJ2-1; the match to TRBD2 covers 11 bases. TRBV23-1 is placed among ORFs of uncertain function. Trimming cost V 3 bases and J 0 bases; bases outside gene matches: 13. The CDR3 is made up of 20 amino acids. CDR3 in DNA: TGCGCCAGCAGTCATCGCCTAGCGGGAGGCCCAACCTGCTCCTACAATGAGCAGTTCTTC. Protein sequence: CASSHRLAGGPTCSYNEQFF.

CDR3: CASERGSTDTQYF. CDR3 sequence (DNA): TGTGCCAGCGAGCGGGGGAGCACAGATACGCAGTATTTT. This chain uses TRBV6-1 with TRBJ2-3; 8 nucleotides agree with TRBD2. The CDR3 length is 13 residues. V was clipped by 8 bases and J by 0 bases; unmatched bases: 1. Germline V gene sequence: CDR1 MNHNS, CDR2 SASEGT.